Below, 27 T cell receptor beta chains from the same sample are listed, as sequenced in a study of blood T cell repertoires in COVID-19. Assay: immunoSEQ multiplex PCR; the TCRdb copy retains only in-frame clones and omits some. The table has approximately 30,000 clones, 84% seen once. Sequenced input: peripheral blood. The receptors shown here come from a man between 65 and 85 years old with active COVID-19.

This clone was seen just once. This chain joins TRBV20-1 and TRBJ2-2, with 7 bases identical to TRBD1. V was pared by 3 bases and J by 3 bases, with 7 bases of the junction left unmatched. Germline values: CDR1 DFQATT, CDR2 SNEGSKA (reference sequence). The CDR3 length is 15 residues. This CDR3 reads CSASRQGLDTGELFF. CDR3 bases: TGCAGTGCTAGTCGACAGGGCTTGGACACCGGGGAGCTGTTTTTT.

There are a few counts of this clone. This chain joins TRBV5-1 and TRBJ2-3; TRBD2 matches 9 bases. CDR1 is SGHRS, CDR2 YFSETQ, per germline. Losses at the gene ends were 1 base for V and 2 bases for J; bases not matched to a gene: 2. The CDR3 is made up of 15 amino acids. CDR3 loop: CASSLSSGVTDTQYF. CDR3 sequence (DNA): TGCGCCAGCAGCTTGTCTAGCGGGGTCACAGATACGCAGTATTTT. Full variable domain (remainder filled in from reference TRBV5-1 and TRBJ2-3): KAGVTQTPRYLIKTRGQQVTLSCSPISGHRSVSWYQQTPGQGLQFLFEYFSETQRNKGNFPGRFSGRQFSNSRSEMNVSTLELGDSALYLCASSLSSGVTDTQYFGPGTRLTVL.

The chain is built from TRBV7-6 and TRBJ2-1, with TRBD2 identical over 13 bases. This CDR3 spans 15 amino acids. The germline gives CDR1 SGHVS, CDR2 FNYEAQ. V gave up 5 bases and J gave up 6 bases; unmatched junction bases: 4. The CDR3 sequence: CASSVTSGGANEQFF. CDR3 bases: TGTGCCAGCAGCGTAACTAGCGGGGGGGCCAATGAGCAGTTCTTC.

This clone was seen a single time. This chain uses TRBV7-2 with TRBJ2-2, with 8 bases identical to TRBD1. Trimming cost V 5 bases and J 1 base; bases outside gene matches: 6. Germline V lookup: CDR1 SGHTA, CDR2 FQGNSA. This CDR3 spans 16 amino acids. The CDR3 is CASSATGQVNTGELFF. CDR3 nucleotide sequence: TGTGCCAGCAGCGCCACGGGACAGGTGAACACCGGGGAGCTGTTTTTT.

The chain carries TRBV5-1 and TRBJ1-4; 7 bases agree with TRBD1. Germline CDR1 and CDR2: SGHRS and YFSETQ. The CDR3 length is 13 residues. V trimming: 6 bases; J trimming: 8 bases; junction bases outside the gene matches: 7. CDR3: CASKRGLDEKLFF. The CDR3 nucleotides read TGCGCCAGCAAAAGGGGGCTGGACGAAAAACTGTTTTTT. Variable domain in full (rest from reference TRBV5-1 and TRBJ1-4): KAGVTQTPRYLIKTRGQQVTLSCSPISGHRSVSWYQQTPGQGLQFLFEYFSETQRNKGNFPGRFSGRQFSNSRSEMNVSTLELGDSALYLCASKRGLDEKLFFGSGTQLSVL.

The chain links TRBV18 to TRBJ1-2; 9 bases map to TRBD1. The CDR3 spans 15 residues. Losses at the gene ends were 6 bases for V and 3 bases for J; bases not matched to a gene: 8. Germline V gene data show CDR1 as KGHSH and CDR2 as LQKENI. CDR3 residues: CASSRGTGSDYGYTF. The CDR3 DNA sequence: TGTGCCAGCTCTCGAGGGACAGGGTCGGACTATGGCTACACCTTC. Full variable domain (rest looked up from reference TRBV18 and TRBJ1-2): NAGVMQNPRHLVRRRGQEARLRCSPMKGHSHVYWYRQLPEEGLKFMVYLQKENIIDESGMPKERFSAEFPKEGPSILRIQQVVRGDSAAYFCASSRGTGSDYGYTFGSGTRLTVV.

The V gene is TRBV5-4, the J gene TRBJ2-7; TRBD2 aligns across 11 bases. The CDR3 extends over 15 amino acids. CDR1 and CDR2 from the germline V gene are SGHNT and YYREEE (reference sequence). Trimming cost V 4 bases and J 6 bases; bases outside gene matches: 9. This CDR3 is CASSPGSGGAREQYF. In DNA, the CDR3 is TGTGCCAGCAGCCCCGGTAGCGGGGGGGCCCGCGAGCAGTACTTC.

This CDR3 reads CASSPQGARTEAFF. Here the CDR3 DNA reads TGTGCCAGCAGTCCGCAGGGGGCGAGAACTGAAGCTTTCTTT. V is TRBV28 and J is TRBJ1-1; 8 bases fit TRBD1. V gave up 5 bases and J gave up 5 bases; unmatched junction bases: 7. The CDR3 has 14 residues. Germline V gives CDR1 MDHEN, CDR2 SYDVKM. The full variable domain, its missing parts supplied by reference TRBV28 and TRBJ1-1, is DVKVTQSSRYLVKRTGEKVFLECVQDMDHENMFWYRQDPGLGLRLIYFSYDVKMKEKGDIPEGYSVSREKKERFSLILESASTNQTSMYLCASSPQGARTEAFFGQGTRLTVV.

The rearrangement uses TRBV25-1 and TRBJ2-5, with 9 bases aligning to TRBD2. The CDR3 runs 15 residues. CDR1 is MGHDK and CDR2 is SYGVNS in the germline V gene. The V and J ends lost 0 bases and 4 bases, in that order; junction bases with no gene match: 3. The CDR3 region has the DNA TGTGCCAGCAGTGAATATCGAGCGGGGGGAGAGACCCAGTACTTC. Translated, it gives CASSEYRAGGETQYF. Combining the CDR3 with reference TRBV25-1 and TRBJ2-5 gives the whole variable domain EADIYQTPRYLVIGTGKKITLECSQTMGHDKMYWYQQDPGMELHLIHYSYGVNSTEKGDLSSESTVSRIRTEHFPLTLESARPSHTSQYLCASSEYRAGGETQYFGPGTRLLVL.

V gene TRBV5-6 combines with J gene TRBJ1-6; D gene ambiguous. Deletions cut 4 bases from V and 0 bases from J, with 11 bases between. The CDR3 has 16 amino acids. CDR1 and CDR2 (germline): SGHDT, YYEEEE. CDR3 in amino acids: CASSKDWSSYNSPLHF. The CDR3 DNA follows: TGTGCCAGCAGCAAGGACTGGAGCTCCTATAATTCACCCCTCCACTTT.

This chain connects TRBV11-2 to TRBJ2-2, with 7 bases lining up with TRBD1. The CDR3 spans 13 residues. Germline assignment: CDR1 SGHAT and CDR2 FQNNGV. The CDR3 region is CATLRGPDGELFF. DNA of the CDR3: TGTGCAACGCTAAGGGGGCCGGACGGGGAGCTGTTTTTT. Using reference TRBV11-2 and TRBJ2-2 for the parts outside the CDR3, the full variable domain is EAGVAQSPRYKIIEKRQSVAFWCNPISGHATLYWYQQILGQGPKLLIQFQNNGVVDDSQLPKDRFSAERLKGVDSTLKIQPAKLEDSAVYLCATLRGPDGELFFGEGSRLTVL.

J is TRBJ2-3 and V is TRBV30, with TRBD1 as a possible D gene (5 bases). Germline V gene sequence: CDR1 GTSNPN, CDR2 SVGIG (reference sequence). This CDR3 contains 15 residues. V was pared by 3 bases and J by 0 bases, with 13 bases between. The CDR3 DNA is TGTGCCTGGAGGAACCAGGGTATAAGCACAGATACGCAGTATTTT. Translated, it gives CAWRNQGISTDTQYF. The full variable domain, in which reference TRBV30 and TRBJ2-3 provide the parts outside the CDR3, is SQTIHQWPATLVQPVGSPLSLECTVEGTSNPNLYWYRQAAGRGLQLLFYSVGIGQISSEVPQNLSASRPQDRQFILSSKKLLLSDSGFYLCAWRNQGISTDTQYFGPGTRLTVL.

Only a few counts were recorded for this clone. The DNA for the CDR3 is TGTGCCTGGAGTTCGAGACTCTTAGATACGCAGTATTTT. Its protein product is CAWSSRLLDTQYF. This chain joins TRBV30 and TRBJ2-3; no clear D. Germline V gene data show CDR1 as GTSNPN and CDR2 as SVGIG (reference sequence). The CDR3 runs to 13 residues. V lost 2 bases and J lost 5, with 11 bases in between.

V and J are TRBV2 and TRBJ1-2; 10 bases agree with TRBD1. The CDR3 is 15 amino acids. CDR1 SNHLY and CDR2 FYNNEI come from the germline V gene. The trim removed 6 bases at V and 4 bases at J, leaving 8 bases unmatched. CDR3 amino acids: CASSRDRGRSYGYTF. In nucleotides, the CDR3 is TGTGCCAGCAGCCGGGACAGGGGCCGGAGCTATGGCTACACCTTC.

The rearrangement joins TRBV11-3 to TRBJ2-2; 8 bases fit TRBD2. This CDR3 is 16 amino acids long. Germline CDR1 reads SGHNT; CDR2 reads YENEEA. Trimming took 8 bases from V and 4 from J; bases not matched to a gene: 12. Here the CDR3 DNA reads TGTGCCAGCGCCGGGACGGTAGCGGGGATCACCGGGGAGCTGTTTTTT. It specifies CASAGTVAGITGELFF.

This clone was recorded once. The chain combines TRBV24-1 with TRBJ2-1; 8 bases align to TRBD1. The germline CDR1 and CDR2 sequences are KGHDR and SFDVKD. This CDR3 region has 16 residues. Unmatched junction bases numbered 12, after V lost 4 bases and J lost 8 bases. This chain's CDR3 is CATSDPLPGTGDEQFF. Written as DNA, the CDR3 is TGTGCCACCAGTGACCCACTTCCCGGGACAGGCGATGAGCAGTTCTTC.

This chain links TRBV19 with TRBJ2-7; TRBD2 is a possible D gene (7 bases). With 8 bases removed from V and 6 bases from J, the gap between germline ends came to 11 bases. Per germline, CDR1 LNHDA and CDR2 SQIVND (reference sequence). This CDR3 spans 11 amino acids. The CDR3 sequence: CASRRGGEQYF. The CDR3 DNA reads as TGTGCCAGTCGAAGGGGGGGCGAGCAGTACTTC.

The CDR3 region has the DNA TGTGCCAGCAGCATCTCCGGGACAGGACCTTTAGGTAATGAAAAACTGTTTTTT. As protein: CASSISGTGPLGNEKLFF. This chain joins TRBV5-5 and TRBJ1-4, with 8 positions matching TRBD1. The CDR3 is made up of 18 amino acids. The germline V gene has CDR1 SGHKS and CDR2 YYEKEE (reference sequence). V lost 4 bases, J lost 4 bases, and 15 bases stayed unmatched.

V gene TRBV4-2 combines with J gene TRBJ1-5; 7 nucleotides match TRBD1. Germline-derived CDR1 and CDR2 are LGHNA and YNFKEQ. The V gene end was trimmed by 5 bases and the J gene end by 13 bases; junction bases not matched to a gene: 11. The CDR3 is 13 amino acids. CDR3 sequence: CASSSGQSGPQHF. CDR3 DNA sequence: TGTGCCAGCAGCTCGGGACAGTCAGGGCCTCAGCATTTT.

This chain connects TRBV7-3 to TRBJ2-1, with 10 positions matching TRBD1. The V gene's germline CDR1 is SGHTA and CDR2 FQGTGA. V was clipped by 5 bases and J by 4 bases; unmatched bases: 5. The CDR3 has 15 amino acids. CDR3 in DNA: TGTGCCAGCAGCCGACAGGGGGCTCTTTACAATGAGCAGTTCTTC. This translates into CASSRQGALYNEQFF.

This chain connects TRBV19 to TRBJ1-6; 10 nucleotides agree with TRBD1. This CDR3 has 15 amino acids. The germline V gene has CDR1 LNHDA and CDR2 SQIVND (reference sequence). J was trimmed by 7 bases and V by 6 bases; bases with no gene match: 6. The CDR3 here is CASSLSGQGNSPLHF. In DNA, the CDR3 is TGTGCCAGTAGCCTCTCGGGACAGGGGAATTCACCCCTCCACTTT.

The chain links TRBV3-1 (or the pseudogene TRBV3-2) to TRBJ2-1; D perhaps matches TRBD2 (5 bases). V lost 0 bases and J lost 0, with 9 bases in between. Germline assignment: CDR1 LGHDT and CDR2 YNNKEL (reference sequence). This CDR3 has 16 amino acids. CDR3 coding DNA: TGTGCCAGCAGCCAAGACAGCGGCGGCTCCTACAATGAGCAGTTCTTC. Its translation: CASSQDSGGSYNEQFF.

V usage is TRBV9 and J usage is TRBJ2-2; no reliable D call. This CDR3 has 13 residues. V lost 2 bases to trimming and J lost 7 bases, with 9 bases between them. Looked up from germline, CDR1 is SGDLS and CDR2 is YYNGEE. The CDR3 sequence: CASSVFSGGELFF. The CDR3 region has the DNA TGTGCCAGCAGCGTTTTTAGTGGCGGGGAGCTGTTTTTT. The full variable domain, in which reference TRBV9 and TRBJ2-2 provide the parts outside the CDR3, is DSGVTQTPKHLITATGQRVTLRCSPRSGDLSVYWYQQSLDQGLQFLIQYYNGEERAKGNILERFSAQQFPDLHSELNLSSLELGDSALYFCASSVFSGGELFFGEGSRLTVL.

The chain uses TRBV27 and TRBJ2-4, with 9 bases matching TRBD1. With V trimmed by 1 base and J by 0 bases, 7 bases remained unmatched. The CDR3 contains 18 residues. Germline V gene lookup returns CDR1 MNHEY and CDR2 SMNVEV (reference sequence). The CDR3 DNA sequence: TGTGCCAGCAGTTTATGGGATACAGGGGGCCTAGCCAAAAACATTCAGTACTTC. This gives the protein CASSLWDTGGLAKNIQYF.

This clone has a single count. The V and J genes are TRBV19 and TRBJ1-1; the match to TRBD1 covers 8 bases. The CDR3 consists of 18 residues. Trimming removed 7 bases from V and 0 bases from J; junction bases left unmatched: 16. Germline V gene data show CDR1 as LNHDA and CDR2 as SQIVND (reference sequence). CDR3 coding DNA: TGTGCCAGTACCCCCCGGGGCACGGGACAGGTGATGAACACTGAAGCTTTCTTT. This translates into CASTPRGTGQVMNTEAFF.

As DNA, the CDR3 is TGTGCCAGCAGCCAAGGCCTTGATACTACAGGGCAAGAGACCCAGTACTTC. Translation: CASSQGLDTTGQETQYF. The chain is built from TRBV4-2 and TRBJ2-5; possibly TRBD1 for D (6 bases). This CDR3 spans 17 amino acids. V lost 1 base and J 2 bases, leaving 17 bases between the germline ends. Per the germline V gene, CDR1 is LGHNA and CDR2 is YNFKEQ.

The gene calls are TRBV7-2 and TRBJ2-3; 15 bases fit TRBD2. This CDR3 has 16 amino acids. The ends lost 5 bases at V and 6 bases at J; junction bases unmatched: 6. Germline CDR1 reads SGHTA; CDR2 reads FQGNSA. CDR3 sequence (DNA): TGTGCCAGCAGCCCCTGGACTAGCGGGGGGGCCGATACGCAGTATTTT. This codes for CASSPWTSGGADTQYF.